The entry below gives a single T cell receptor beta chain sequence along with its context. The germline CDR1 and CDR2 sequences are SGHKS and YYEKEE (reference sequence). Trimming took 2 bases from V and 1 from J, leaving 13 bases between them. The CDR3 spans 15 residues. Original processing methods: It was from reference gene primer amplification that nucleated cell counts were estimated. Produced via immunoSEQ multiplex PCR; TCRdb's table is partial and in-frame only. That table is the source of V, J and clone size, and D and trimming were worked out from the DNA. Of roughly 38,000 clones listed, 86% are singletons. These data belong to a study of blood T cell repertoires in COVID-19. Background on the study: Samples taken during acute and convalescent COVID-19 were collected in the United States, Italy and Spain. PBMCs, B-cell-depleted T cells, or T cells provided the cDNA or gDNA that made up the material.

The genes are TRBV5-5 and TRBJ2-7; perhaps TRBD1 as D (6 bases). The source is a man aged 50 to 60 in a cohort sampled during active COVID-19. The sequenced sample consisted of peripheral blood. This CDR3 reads CASSFGVDSSYEQYF. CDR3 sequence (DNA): TGTGCCAGCAGCTTTGGGGTGGACAGTTCCTACGAGCAGTACTTC.